Listed here are 10 T cell receptor beta chains from one sample, sequenced in a study of cytomegalovirus exposure and HLA in healthy donors. The primer mix had 60 Vbeta and 13 Jbeta primers. Produced via immunoSEQ multiplex PCR; TCRdb's table is partial and in-frame only. The sample lists some 140,000 clones; around 80% were seen once. The sequenced sample was PBMCs. Receptors were obtained from a woman in her late teens or twenties in good health and CMV-seronegative.

This clone showed up just once. V is TRBV27 and J is TRBJ2-2; TRBD1 agrees at 7 bases. V dropped 8 bases and J dropped 5; count of bases not matched to a gene: 11. Germline V lookup: CDR1 MNHEY, CDR2 SMNVEV (reference sequence). This CDR3 has 15 residues. The CDR3 here is CASQPLGQLTGELFF. The DNA for the CDR3 is TGTGCCAGCCAACCCTTGGGACAGCTAACCGGGGAGCTGTTTTTT.

This chain uses TRBV6-5 with TRBJ2-1; D may be TRBD2 (5 bases). The CDR3 has 13 residues. V was shortened by 8 bases and J by 9 bases, with 17 bases between the two germline ends. Germline V gene lookup returns CDR1 MNHEY and CDR2 SVGAGI. CDR3 residues: CASSPPNRGEQFF. CDR3 sequence (DNA): TGTGCCAGCTCGCCACCCAACCGGGGTGAGCAGTTCTTC.

The chain links TRBV6-5 to TRBJ1-6; no definite D call. This CDR3 region has 14 residues. CDR1 is MNHEY and CDR2 is SVGAGI in the germline V gene. The V and J ends lost 0 bases and 7 bases respectively, with 7 bases between them. CDR3 nucleotides: TGTGCCAGCAGTTACTCAGCTCTGAATTCACCCCTCCACTTT. Translating it yields CASSYSALNSPLHF.

V is TRBV5-1 and J is TRBJ1-1, with 7 nucleotides matching TRBD1. CDR3 length: 14 residues. J gave up 2 bases and V 4 bases, and 5 bases lay outside the gene matches. The V gene's germline CDR1 is SGHRS and CDR2 YFSETQ. CDR3 loop: CASSRGQVNTEAFF. The CDR3 DNA sequence: TGCGCCAGCAGCCGCGGACAGGTAAACACTGAAGCTTTCTTT.

V usage is TRBV2 and J usage is TRBJ2-1; tentative D call: TRBD2 (6 bases). Trimming shortened V by 6 bases and J by 6 bases, and 15 bases separated the two germline ends. The length of the CDR3 is 14 residues. Germline CDR1 reads SNHLY; CDR2 reads FYNNEI. This CDR3 is CASSWTKLRNEQFF. Written as DNA, the CDR3 is TGTGCCAGCAGCTGGACTAAATTACGCAATGAGCAGTTCTTC.

V gene TRBV27 combines with J gene TRBJ1-2, with D possibly matching TRBD1 (5 bases). Germline V gene data show CDR1 as MNHEY and CDR2 as SMNVEV (reference sequence). Trimming removed 3 bases at V and 2 bases at J, with 7 bases between. This CDR3 has 13 residues. The CDR3 sequence is CASSFRANYGYTF. The CDR3 DNA is TGTGCCAGCAGTTTCAGGGCCAACTATGGCTACACCTTC.

The V gene is TRBV30, the J gene TRBJ1-5; TRBD1 agrees at 7 bases. Germline assignment: CDR1 GTSNPN and CDR2 SVGIG (reference sequence). This CDR3 comprises 14 residues. Trimming at V came to 2 bases and at J to 2 bases, leaving 3 bases not matched to a gene. CDR3 sequence (DNA): TGTGCCTGGAGTACCACAGGGGGCAATCAGCCCCAGCATTTT. Amino acids: CAWSTTGGNQPQHF.

V and J are TRBV5-4 and TRBJ2-7; D ambiguous. The CDR3 runs to 15 residues. Looked up from germline, CDR1 is SGHNT and CDR2 is YYREEE (reference sequence). The V and J ends lost 3 bases and 1 base respectively, with 14 bases between them. The CDR3 protein is CASSSPTEHSYEQYF. For the CDR3, the DNA is TGTGCCAGCAGCTCACCTACGGAGCATTCCTACGAGCAGTACTTC.

The chain uses TRBV30 and TRBJ2-1; 7 positions match TRBD2. The length of the CDR3 is 16 residues. Germline CDR1 GTSNPN, CDR2 SVGIG (reference sequence). Trimming cost V 6 bases and J 7 bases; bases outside gene matches: 18. CDR3 loop: CACTASGLPLGNEQFF. The CDR3, as DNA: TGTGCCTGCACCGCCTCGGGACTACCGTTGGGGAATGAGCAGTTCTTC.

The chain recombines TRBV7-2 with TRBJ2-1; D unresolved. The germline CDR1 and CDR2 sequences are SGHTA and FQGNSA. The CDR3 length is 12 residues. With 3 bases removed from V and 8 bases from J, the gap between germline ends came to 8 bases. The CDR3 DNA follows: TGTGCCAGCAGCTTTTCGCGCCATGAGCAGTTCTTC. This gives the protein CASSFSRHEQFF.